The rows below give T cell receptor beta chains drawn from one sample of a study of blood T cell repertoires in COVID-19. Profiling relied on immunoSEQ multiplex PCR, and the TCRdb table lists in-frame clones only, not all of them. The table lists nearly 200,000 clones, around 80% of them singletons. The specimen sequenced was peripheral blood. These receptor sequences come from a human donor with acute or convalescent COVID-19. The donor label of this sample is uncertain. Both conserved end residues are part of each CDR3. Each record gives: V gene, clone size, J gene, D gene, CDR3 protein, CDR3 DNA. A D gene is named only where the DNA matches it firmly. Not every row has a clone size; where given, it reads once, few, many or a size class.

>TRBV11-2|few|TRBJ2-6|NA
CASSSEGISGANVLTF
TGTGCCAGCAGCTCGGAGGGTATCTCTGGGGCCAACGTCCTGACTTTC
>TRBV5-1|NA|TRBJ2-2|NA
CASSLAAGRAGELFF
TGCGCCAGCAGCTTGGCCGCGGGTCGCGCCGGGGAGCTGTTTTTT
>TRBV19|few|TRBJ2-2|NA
CASSMAAGELFF
TGTGCCAGTAGTATGGCCGCCGGGGAGCTGTTTTTT
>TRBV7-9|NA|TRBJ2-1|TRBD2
CASSFDLSGRYNEQFF
TGTGCCAGCAGTTTCGACCTCAGCGGGAGGTACAATGAGCAGTTCTTC
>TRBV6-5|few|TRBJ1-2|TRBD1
CASSITTGRYTF
TGTGCCAGCAGTATAACGACAGGGCGCTACACCTTC
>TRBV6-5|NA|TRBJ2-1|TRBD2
CASSYSTTSGRDEQFF
TGTGCCAGCAGTTACTCGACGACTAGCGGGAGAGATGAGCAGTTCTTC
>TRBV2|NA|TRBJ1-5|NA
CASRSYQQFPLHF
TGTGCCAGCAGGTCCTACCAACAGTTCCCTCTGCATTTT
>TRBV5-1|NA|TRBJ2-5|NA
CASSLGGTQETQYF
TGCGCCAGCAGCTTGGGAGGAACACAAGAGACCCAGTACTTC
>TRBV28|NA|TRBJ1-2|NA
CASLGINYGYTF
TGTGCCAGCCTCGGGATCAACTATGGCTACACCTTC
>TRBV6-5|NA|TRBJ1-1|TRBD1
CASSYFLGTGNTEAFF
TGTGCCAGCAGTTACTTCTTGGGGACAGGGAACACTGAAGCTTTCTTT
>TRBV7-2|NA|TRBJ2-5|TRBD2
CASSLGLAGGSAETQYF
TGTGCCAGCAGCCTCGGACTAGCGGGAGGGTCAGCGGAGACCCAGTACTTC
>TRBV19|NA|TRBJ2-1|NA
CASSISWTGEQFF
TGTGCCAGTAGTATATCCTGGACTGGGGAGCAGTTCTTC
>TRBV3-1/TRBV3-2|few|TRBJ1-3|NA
CASSQGQTQSGNTIYF
TGTGCCAGCAGCCAAGGGCAGACACAATCTGGAAACACCATATATTTT
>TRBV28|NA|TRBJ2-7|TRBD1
CASSFMDRVGEQYF
TGTGCCAGCAGTTTCATGGACAGGGTGGGCGAGCAGTACTTC
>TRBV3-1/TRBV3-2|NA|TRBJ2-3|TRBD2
CASSPSSWTSGRSDTQYF
TGTGCCAGCAGCCCCTCTTCGTGGACTAGCGGGAGATCAGATACGCAGTATTTT
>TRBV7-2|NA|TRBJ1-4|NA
CASSAAATNEKLFF
TGTGCCAGCAGCGCGGCGGCAACTAATGAAAAACTGTTTTTT
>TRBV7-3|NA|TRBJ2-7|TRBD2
CASSLSSGSSYEQYF
TGTGCCAGCAGCTTAAGTAGCGGGAGCTCCTACGAGCAGTACTTC
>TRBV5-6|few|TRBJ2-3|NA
CASSARTGFRSTDTQYF
TGTGCCAGCAGCGCGCGAACAGGTTTTAGAAGCACAGATACGCAGTATTTT
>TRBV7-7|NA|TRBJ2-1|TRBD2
CASSLVAGAPYNEQFF
TGTGCCAGCAGCTTAGTTGCGGGAGCACCCTACAATGAGCAGTTCTTC
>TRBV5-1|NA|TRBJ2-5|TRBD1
CASSLTGGAETQYF
TGCGCCAGCAGCTTAACAGGGGGCGCAGAGACCCAGTACTTC
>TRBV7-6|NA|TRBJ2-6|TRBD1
CASSPGTGSANVLTF
TGTGCCAGCAGCCCCGGGACAGGGTCTGCCAACGTCCTGACTTTC
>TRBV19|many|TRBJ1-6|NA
CASSTTRGLVSPLHF
TGTGCCAGTAGTACCACCCGCGGGCTGGTGTCACCCCTCCACTTT
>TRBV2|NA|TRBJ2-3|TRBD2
CATRLAGAPDTQYF
TGTGCCACTCGACTAGCGGGAGCCCCAGATACGCAGTATTTT
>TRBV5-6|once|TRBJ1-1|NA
CASSLEVGDTEAFF
TGTGCCAGCAGCTTGGAGGTCGGGGACACTGAAGCTTTCTTT
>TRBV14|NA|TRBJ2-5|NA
CASSQDRTQYF
TGTGCCAGCAGCCAAGATCGGACCCAGTACTTC
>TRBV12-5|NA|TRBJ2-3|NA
CASGLLATSTDTQYF
TGTGCTAGTGGCCTGCTAGCGACTAGCACAGATACGCAGTATTTT
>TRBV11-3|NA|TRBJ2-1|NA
CASSQGDSYNEQFF
TGTGCCAGCAGCCAAGGGGATAGTTACAATGAGCAGTTCTTC
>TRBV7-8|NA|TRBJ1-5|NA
CASNRGSNQPQHF
TGTGCCAGCAATAGGGGTTCCAATCAGCCCCAGCATTTT
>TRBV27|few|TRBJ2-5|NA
CASGDFSETQYF
TGTGCCAGCGGGGACTTCTCGGAGACCCAGTACTTC
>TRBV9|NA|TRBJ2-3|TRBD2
CASSVAYSRGGYSTDTQYF
TGTGCCAGCAGCGTAGCCTATTCGCGGGGGGGATATAGCACAGATACGCAGTATTTT
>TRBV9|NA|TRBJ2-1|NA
CASSVAPGNEQFF
TGTGCCAGCAGCGTAGCTCCAGGCAATGAGCAGTTCTTC
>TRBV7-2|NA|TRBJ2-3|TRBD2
CASSSRLAVADTQYF
TGTGCCAGCAGCTCCCGACTAGCAGTAGCAGATACGCAGTATTTT
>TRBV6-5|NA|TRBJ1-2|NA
CASGGSQRRNYGYTF
TGTGCCAGCGGGGGGAGTCAGAGACGAAACTATGGCTACACCTTC
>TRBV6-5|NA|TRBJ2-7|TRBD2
CASSVGLGGWYEQYF
TGTGCCAGCAGCGTGGGGCTGGGGGGGTGGTACGAGCAGTACTTC
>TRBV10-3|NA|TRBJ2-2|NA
CASQNTGELFF
TGTGCCTCACAAAACACCGGGGAGCTGTTTTTT
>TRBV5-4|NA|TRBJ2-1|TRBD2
CASRPTSGSFDEQFF
TGTGCCAGCAGGCCTACTAGCGGGAGTTTCGATGAGCAGTTCTTC
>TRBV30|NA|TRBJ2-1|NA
CAWTGRDSYNEQFF
TGTGCCTGGACGGGCAGGGACTCCTACAATGAGCAGTTCTTC
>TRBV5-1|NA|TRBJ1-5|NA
CASSLAGVSNQPQHF
TGCGCCAGCAGCTTGGCCGGGGTATCTAATCAGCCCCAGCATTTT
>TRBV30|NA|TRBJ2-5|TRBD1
CAWAPGQLLETQYF
TGTGCCTGGGCGCCGGGACAGTTGCTCGAGACCCAGTACTTC
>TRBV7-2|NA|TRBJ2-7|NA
CASSLGGRTHEQYF
TGTGCCAGCAGCTTAGGGGGGAGGACCCACGAGCAGTACTTC
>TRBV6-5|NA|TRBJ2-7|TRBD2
CASSLGTSGYYEQYF
TGTGCCAGCAGCCTCGGGACTAGCGGTTATTACGAGCAGTACTTC
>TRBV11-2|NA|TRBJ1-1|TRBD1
CASSKTRTGVSRDTEAFF
TGTGCCAGCAGCAAAACGAGGACAGGGGTGTCGAGGGACACTGAAGCTTTCTTT
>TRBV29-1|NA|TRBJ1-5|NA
CSVGERGIGQPQHF
TGCAGCGTTGGGGAAAGGGGAATCGGGCAGCCCCAGCATTTT
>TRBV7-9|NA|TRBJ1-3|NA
CASSPAGANTIYF
TGTGCCAGCAGCCCCGCGGGGGCAAACACCATATATTTT
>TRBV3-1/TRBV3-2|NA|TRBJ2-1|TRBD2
CASSQALLLAGRGNEQFF
TGTGCCAGCAGCCAAGCCCTCTTACTAGCGGGAAGGGGCAATGAGCAGTTCTTC
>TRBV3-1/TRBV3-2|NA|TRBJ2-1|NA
CASSQAGTPRGEQFF
TGTGCCAGCAGCCAAGCCGGGACTCCGAGGGGTGAGCAGTTCTTC
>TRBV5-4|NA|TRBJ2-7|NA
CASSSAAASYEQYF
TGTGCCAGCAGCTCTGCGGCAGCCTCCTACGAGCAGTACTTC
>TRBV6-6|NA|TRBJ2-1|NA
CATGGRESYNEQFF
TGTGCCACCGGGGGGCGGGAGTCCTACAATGAGCAGTTCTTC
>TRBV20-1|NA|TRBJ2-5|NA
CSASFGTTQETQYF
TGCAGTGCTAGTTTTGGGACAACACAAGAGACCCAGTACTTC
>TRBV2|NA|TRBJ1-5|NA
CASSAEAGGGQPQHF
TGTGCCAGCAGTGCCGAGGCCGGGGGGGGTCAGCCCCAGCATTTT
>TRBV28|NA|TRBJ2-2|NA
CATSSGWRSTGELFF
TGTGCCACCTCCAGTGGATGGAGAAGCACCGGGGAGCTGTTTTTT
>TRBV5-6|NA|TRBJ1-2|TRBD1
CASSLTGVEGYTF
TGTGCCAGCAGCTTGACAGGGGTTGAAGGCTACACCTTC